These T cell receptor beta chains were read from a single sample in a study of shared clonotypes between healthy human individuals. Sequencing was performed with immunoSEQ multiplex PCR; in TCRdb, only in-frame clones are kept and a portion is missing. The sample lists fewer than 600,000 clones; roughly three quarters were seen once. Sequencing input: PBMCs. These receptor sequences come from a woman in her thirties or forties in good health. Some clones in this sample may be carry-over from other donors' samples. Each CDR3 is given with its conserved first and last residue. A D gene is named only where the DNA matches it firmly. Rows give clone size only sometimes, using once, few, many, or a class for an expanded clone.

V,size,J,D,CDR3,DNA
TRBV18,NA,TRBJ1-2,NA,CASSPGVYGYTF,TGTGCCAGCTCACCAGGGGTCTATGGCTACACCTTC
TRBV5-1,NA,TRBJ1-2,NA,CASSLEGTLGYGYTF,TGCGCCAGCAGCTTGGAGGGGACGTTGGGCTATGGCTACACCTTC
TRBV21-1,NA,TRBJ2-7,NA,CASSNHRGLPHAYEQYF,TGTGCCAGCAGCAATCACAGGGGACTGCCACACGCCTACGAGCAGTACTTC
TRBV4-1,few,TRBJ2-3,TRBD2,CASSQLWTSGSADTQYF,TGCGCCAGCAGCCAATTATGGACTAGCGGGAGCGCAGATACGCAGTATTTT
TRBV5-6,many,TRBJ1-5,NA,CASSLGPGEQPQHF,TGTGCCAGCAGCTTGGGGCCGGGAGAACAGCCCCAGCATTTT
TRBV27,NA,TRBJ1-2,NA,CASSRISASGPTGGYTF,TGTGCCAGCAGTCGAATATCCGCTTCGGGACCAACAGGTGGCTACACCTTC
TRBV18,NA,TRBJ2-5,NA,CASSPPRGRETQYF,TGTGCCAGCTCACCACCGAGGGGGAGAGAGACCCAGTACTTC
TRBV29-1,NA,TRBJ2-7,TRBD1,CSVTGQGGFEQYF,TGCAGCGTAACGGGACAGGGTGGGTTCGAGCAGTACTTC
TRBV19,NA,TRBJ2-2,NA,CASSDLGPGELFF,TGTGCCAGTAGCGACTTGGGGCCCGGGGAGCTGTTTTTT
TRBV5-6,NA,TRBJ2-3,NA,CASSLASNTQYF,TGTGCCAGCAGCTTGGCTTCGAATACGCAGTATTTT
TRBV19,NA,TRBJ1-2,TRBD1,CASRGQGKDGYTF,TGTGCCAGTAGGGGACAGGGTAAGGATGGCTACACCTTC
TRBV6-5,NA,TRBJ1-2,TRBD1,CASSSRTGGYGYTF,TGTGCCAGCAGTTCTCGGACAGGGGGCTATGGCTACACCTTC
TRBV9,few,TRBJ2-5,TRBD2,CASSVGGRAGGPSGETQYF,TGTGCCAGCAGCGTAGGAGGTCGGGCGGGAGGTCCCTCGGGAGAGACCCAGTACTTC
TRBV4-1,NA,TRBJ2-3,NA,CASSRKDSLRDTQYF,TGCGCCAGCAGCCGTAAGGACAGCCTACGGGATACGCAGTATTTT
TRBV25-1,few,TRBJ2-7,NA,CASSDHEQYF,TGTGCCAGCAGTGACCACGAGCAGTACTTC
TRBV19,NA,TRBJ1-2,TRBD1,CASSPQTGDYGYTF,TGTGCCAGTAGTCCCCAGACAGGGGACTATGGCTACACCTTC
TRBV28,few,TRBJ1-3,TRBD1,CASRWDRVGNTIYF,TGTGCCAGCAGATGGGACAGGGTGGGAAACACCATATATTTT
TRBV7-2,NA,TRBJ2-1,NA,CASSLQNPYNEQFF,TGTGCCAGCAGCTTACAGAATCCCTACAATGAGCAGTTCTTC
TRBV5-1,once,TRBJ2-1,NA,CASSLHSPEDEQFF,TGCGCCAGCAGCTTGCACTCCCCTGAGGATGAGCAGTTCTTC
TRBV5-1,NA,TRBJ2-5,TRBD2,CASSLGTLLAGRTETQYF,TGCGCCAGCAGCTTGGGGACCTTACTAGCGGGCCGAACAGAGACCCAGTACTTC
TRBV10-2,once,TRBJ2-7,TRBD1,CASSDRDRYEQYF,TGCGCCAGCAGTGACCGGGACAGGTACGAGCAGTACTTC
TRBV11-2,NA,TRBJ1-2,NA,CASSLDLWSYGYTF,TGTGCCAGCAGCTTAGATCTGTGGAGCTATGGCTACACCTTC
TRBV27,once,TRBJ2-3,NA,CASRPTSFGWVDTQYF,TGTGCCAGCAGGCCAACTAGCTTCGGATGGGTAGATACGCAGTATTTT